This TCR beta chain is drawn from a study of T cell changes during pregnancy in multiple sclerosis. CDR3 length equals 14 residues. After removal of 4 bases from V and 5 bases from J, the junction contained 6 bases not matched to a gene. Germline CDR1 MGHRA, CDR2 YSYEKL. Some clones are missing from TCRdb's copy, which holds only in-frame ones; the method was immunoSEQ multiplex PCR. The data contain tens of thousands of clones, over 80% of them singletons. The receptor was derived from a female donor in good health, enrolled as a control in a pregnancy study. The sequences come from peripheral blood, collected in the first trimester of pregnancy. The chain employs TRBV4-1 and TRBJ2-5; 8 bases are shared with TRBD1. This CDR3 reads CASSLLDRVETQYF. As DNA, the CDR3 is TGCGCCAGCAGCCTATTGGACAGGGTCGAGACCCAGTACTTC.